The 24 T cell receptor beta chains given below trace back to one sample, sequenced in a study of blood T cell repertoires in COVID-19. The protocol was immunoSEQ multiplex PCR, while the TCRdb copy is restricted to in-frame clones and leaves out a portion. The table includes 280,000 or so clones, around 88% detected once. Sequenced material: PBMCs or T cells enriched from blood (not recorded which). The receptors were sampled from a woman aged 35 to 49 who had recovered from COVID-19.

V gene TRBV10-2 combines with J gene TRBJ2-7; 9 bases align to TRBD2. CDR1 and CDR2 (germline): WSHSY, SAAADI. The CDR3 extends over 16 amino acids. The J segment lost 4 bases and the V segment lost 2 bases, leaving 9 bases of the junction unmatched. Here the CDR3 reads CASSEEVSSGIYEQYF. In nucleotides, the CDR3 is TGCGCCAGCAGTGAGGAGGTATCTAGCGGGATATACGAGCAGTACTTC.

This clone occurred a few times. The rearrangement links TRBV7-9 to TRBJ2-1; D is ambiguous. The V end lost 5 bases, the J end lost 3 bases, and 11 bases lay between the germline ends. The CDR3 totals 14 residues. The germline CDR1 and CDR2 sequences are SEHNR and FQNEAQ (reference sequence). For the CDR3, the DNA is TGTGCCAGCAGCCCCCAAGAGAGCTACAATGAGCAGTTCTTC. This sequence encodes CASSPQESYNEQFF.

This chain joins TRBV24-1 and TRBJ2-1; 11 positions match TRBD2. Germline lookup yields CDR1 KGHDR and CDR2 SFDVKD. The trim removed 4 bases at V and 7 bases at J, leaving 8 bases unmatched. CDR3 length equals 16 residues. The CDR3 reads CATSDALAGARNEQFF. The CDR3 DNA is TGTGCCACCAGTGACGCACTAGCGGGAGCTAGGAATGAGCAGTTCTTC.

The chain employs TRBV19 and TRBJ2-7; 10 bases are shared with TRBD2. The CDR3 covers 15 residues. Germline lookup yields CDR1 LNHDA and CDR2 SQIVND (reference sequence). After removal of 3 bases from V and 2 bases from J, the junction contained 4 bases not matched to a gene. Here the CDR3 DNA reads TGTGCCAGTAGTATCCAGCTAGCGGGAGCCTACGAGCAGTACTTC. This gives the protein CASSIQLAGAYEQYF.

The chain combines TRBV3-1 (or the pseudogene TRBV3-2) with TRBJ2-3; 10 bases agree with TRBD2. This CDR3 is built from 17 residues. V dropped 1 base and J dropped 2; count of bases not matched to a gene: 6. Germline CDR1 reads LGHDT; CDR2 reads YNNKEL (reference sequence). The CDR3 region is CASSQAVLAGVTDTQYF. The CDR3 DNA reads TGTGCCAGCAGCCAAGCGGTTCTAGCGGGGGTCACAGATACGCAGTATTTT.

The chain carries TRBV5-1 and TRBJ1-1; no definite D call. The CDR3 spans 15 residues. CDR1 is SGHRS and CDR2 is YFSETQ in the germline V gene. Deletions cut 0 bases from V and 1 base from J, with 10 bases between. In DNA, the CDR3 is TGCGCCAGCAGCTTGGGGGTTGGAGCGAACACTGAAGCTTTCTTT. Its translation is CASSLGVGANTEAFF.

The chain recombines TRBV6-5 with TRBJ1-1, with TRBD1 identical over 8 bases. Germline V gives CDR1 MNHEY, CDR2 SVGAGI. V was clipped by 6 bases and J by 6 bases; unmatched bases: 9. The length of the CDR3 is 14 residues. CDR3 DNA sequence: TGTGCCAGCAGAAAAGACAGGGGCGAGGCTGAAGCTTTCTTT. This translates into CASRKDRGEAEAFF.

This chain connects TRBV4-1 to TRBJ1-1, with D possibly matching TRBD1 (6 bases). CDR1 is MGHRA and CDR2 is YSYEKL in the germline V gene. Trimming removed 0 bases at V and 1 base at J, with 15 bases between. The CDR3 totals 17 residues. CDR3 loop: CASSQESQGNGNTEAFF. The CDR3 DNA sequence: TGCGCCAGCAGCCAAGAATCCCAGGGGAACGGGAACACTGAAGCTTTCTTT.

The V gene is TRBV28, the J gene TRBJ2-7; D might be TRBD2 (6 bases). The CDR3 consists of 12 residues. Germline values: CDR1 MDHEN, CDR2 SYDVKM. Trimming stripped 10 bases from V and 3 bases from J, with 13 bases between. The CDR3 reads CAISGSLYEQYF. The CDR3 bases are TGTGCCATCAGCGGGTCCCTCTACGAGCAGTACTTC. Complete variable domain (other parts from reference TRBV28 and TRBJ2-7): DVKVTQSSRYLVKRTGEKVFLECVQDMDHENMFWYRQDPGLGLRLIYFSYDVKMKEKGDIPEGYSVSREKKERFSLILESASTNQTSMYLCAISGSLYEQYFGPGTRLTVT.

The chain joins TRBV7-2 to TRBJ1-2; TRBD1 might be the D (5 bases). Trimming took off 5 bases at V and 2 bases at J, with 12 bases between the two ends. This CDR3 contains 14 residues. Germline loops: CDR1 SGHTA, CDR2 FQGNSA. The chain's CDR3 is CASSPATGNYGYTF. CDR3 coding DNA: TGTGCCAGCAGCCCGGCCACAGGAAACTATGGCTACACCTTC.

The V gene is TRBV7-2, the J gene TRBJ2-7; TRBD2 matches 10 bases. V gave up 1 base and J gave up 2 bases; unmatched junction bases: 5. This CDR3 region has 16 residues. Per germline, CDR1 SGHTA and CDR2 FQGNSA. For the CDR3, the DNA is TGTGCCAGCAGCTTAGGGACTAGCGGTACCCCCTACGAGCAGTACTTC. Translating it yields CASSLGTSGTPYEQYF.

The chain recombines TRBV3-1 (or the pseudogene TRBV3-2) with TRBJ1-2, with 7 nucleotides matching TRBD1. The germline V gene has CDR1 LGHDT and CDR2 YNNKEL (reference sequence). The CDR3 length is 17 residues. Unmatched junction bases numbered 18, after V lost 4 bases and J lost 7 bases. The CDR3 reads CASSPRQGSLLVGGYTF. Written as DNA, the CDR3 is TGTGCCAGCAGCCCAAGACAGGGTTCCCTTTTAGTCGGTGGCTACACCTTC.

The J gene is TRBJ1-2, the V gene TRBV10-3; TRBD1 matches 8 bases. Germline CDR1 and CDR2: ENHRY and SYGVKD. V shed 6 bases and J 7 bases; nucleotides not matched to a gene: 10. This CDR3 contains 14 residues. The CDR3 nucleotides read TGTGCCATCAGGGACCCGGGACAGGCTACTGGCTACACCTTC. Its translation: CAIRDPGQATGYTF.

This chain links TRBV19 with TRBJ1-2; 7 bases line up with TRBD1. Germline CDR1 reads LNHDA; CDR2 reads SQIVND (reference sequence). The CDR3 sequence is 15 residues long. V dropped 5 bases and J dropped 0; count of bases not matched to a gene: 6. CDR3: CASSPWGQTNYGYTF. The CDR3 bases are TGTGCCAGTAGTCCCTGGGGACAGACTAACTATGGCTACACCTTC.

The J gene is TRBJ1-5, the V gene TRBV5-3, with a weak D call TRBD1 (5 bases). TRBV5-3 is flagged as an ORF with uncertain function. The CDR3 totals 15 residues. V gave up 2 bases and J gave up 4 bases, with 13 bases separating them. This CDR3 reads CARSFWGGKNQPQHF. The CDR3, as DNA: TGTGCCAGAAGCTTTTGGGGGGGAAAGAATCAGCCCCAGCATTTT.

J is TRBJ2-1 and V is TRBV7-3; maybe TRBD2 (6 bases). The CDR3 length is 13 residues. V was cut by 2 bases and J by 7 bases, with 9 bases left in between. Germline CDR1 and CDR2: SGHTA and FQGTGA. This CDR3 is CASSLSGRNEQFF. CDR3 nucleotide sequence: TGTGCCAGCAGCTTATCAGGGAGGAATGAGCAGTTCTTC.

Written as DNA, the CDR3 is TGTGCCAGCAGTGAAGAACAGGCACGGAGCAATCAGCCCCAGCATTTT. Amino acids: CASSEEQARSNQPQHF. The V gene is TRBV2, the J gene TRBJ1-5, with D perhaps matching TRBD1 (5 bases). This CDR3 region has 16 residues. Germline lookup yields CDR1 SNHLY and CDR2 FYNNEI. The V end lost 1 base, the J end lost 1 base, and 11 bases lay between the germline ends.

The chain couples TRBV3-1 (or the pseudogene TRBV3-2) to TRBJ2-7; TRBD2 is a possible D gene (5 bases). V lost 2 bases, J lost 7 bases, and 12 bases lay in between. CDR3 length equals 13 residues. The germline V gene has CDR1 LGHDT and CDR2 YNNKEL (reference sequence). The CDR3 here is CASSQSERWEQYF. The CDR3 bases are TGTGCCAGCAGCCAATCGGAGCGGTGGGAGCAGTACTTC.

CDR3 nucleotide sequence: TGTGCCAGCAGCTTAGCCGGCATGGGCCTTACGGATTCACCCCTCCACTTT. Protein sequence: CASSLAGMGLTDSPLHF. The rearrangement uses TRBV7-2 and TRBJ1-6; D is unresolved. The V and J ends lost 0 bases and 8 bases respectively, with 17 bases between them. Per the germline V gene, CDR1 is SGHTA and CDR2 is FQGNSA. The CDR3 consists of 17 residues.

V gene TRBV28 combines with J gene TRBJ1-6, with 7 positions matching TRBD1. This CDR3 spans 14 amino acids. V lost 5 bases to trimming and J lost 10 bases; unmatched junction nucleotides: 8. The germline V gene has CDR1 MDHEN and CDR2 SYDVKM. The CDR3 protein is CASSPLTGLSPLHF. CDR3 DNA sequence: TGTGCCAGCAGTCCCTTGACAGGGCTATCACCCCTCCACTTT. Full variable domain (outside the CDR3, taken from reference TRBV28 and TRBJ1-6): DVKVTQSSRYLVKRTGEKVFLECVQDMDHENMFWYRQDPGLGLRLIYFSYDVKMKEKGDIPEGYSVSREKKERFSLILESASTNQTSMYLCASSPLTGLSPLHFGNGTRLTVT.

V gene TRBV7-2 combines with J gene TRBJ2-5, with D perhaps matching TRBD1 (6 bases). Per germline, CDR1 SGHTA and CDR2 FQGNSA. V dropped 4 bases and J dropped 5 bases, with 11 bases sitting between them. This CDR3 region has 13 residues. The CDR3 is CASSYRVGETQYF. In DNA form, the CDR3 reads TGTGCCAGCAGCTACAGGGTCGGGGAGACCCAGTACTTC.

V and J are TRBV30 and TRBJ2-3; TRBD2 agrees at 13 bases. After removal of 2 bases from V and 3 bases from J, the junction contained 5 bases not matched to a gene. The CDR3 covers 16 residues. In germline, CDR1 is GTSNPN, CDR2 SVGIG (reference sequence). This CDR3 reads CAWSLGGLAGTDTQYF. CDR3 coding DNA: TGTGCCTGGAGTCTCGGGGGACTAGCGGGAACAGATACGCAGTATTTT.

V gene TRBV30 combines with J gene TRBJ2-3; possible D gene TRBD1, 5 bases. Germline V gene data show CDR1 as GTSNPN and CDR2 as SVGIG (reference sequence). Trimming removed 3 bases at V and 1 base at J, with 14 bases between. CDR3 length equals 15 residues. CDR3 in amino acids: CAWRGKGQGTDTQYF. CDR3 coding DNA: TGTGCCTGGAGAGGAAAGGGGCAGGGCACAGATACGCAGTATTTT.

The chain combines TRBV28 with TRBJ1-4; D possibly corresponds to TRBD1 (5 bases). Germline values: CDR1 MDHEN, CDR2 SYDVKM. V was pared by 2 bases and J by 8 bases, with 15 bases between. This CDR3 is built from 15 residues. The CDR3 loop reads CASSLDGRVSEKLFF. The CDR3 DNA sequence: TGTGCCAGCAGTTTAGATGGCAGGGTGAGCGAAAAACTGTTTTTT. Drawing the rest from reference TRBV28 and TRBJ1-4, the complete variable domain is DVKVTQSSRYLVKRTGEKVFLECVQDMDHENMFWYRQDPGLGLRLIYFSYDVKMKEKGDIPEGYSVSREKKERFSLILESASTNQTSMYLCASSLDGRVSEKLFFGSGTQLSVL.